These 24 T cell receptor beta chains originate from one sample sequenced in a study of molecular identifiers for immune sequencing clone quantification. TCRdb itself ran the PCR reads through MiXCR, one entry per CDR3 protein. The table records about 640,000 distinct CDR3 sequences, about 20% of them present only once. Specimen: naive CD8+ T cells from blood, with Jurkat cell RNA spiked in. The sample's subset: FACS-sorted CD8+CD4-CCR7+CD45RA+ naive T cells. Source of these receptors: a human donor in good health. Some libraries in this study had Jurkat cell RNA spiked in.

This sequence joins TRBV9 and TRBJ2-3, with 7 bases that match TRBD2. The trim removed 6 bases at V and 1 base at J, leaving 8 bases unmatched. Germline assignment: CDR1 SGDLS and CDR2 YYNGEE. The length of the CDR3 is 15 residues. The CDR3 loop is CASTEGGSGTDTQYF. CDR3 in DNA: TGTGCCAGCACCGAGGGCGGGAGTGGCACAGATACGCAGTATTTT.

This clonotype was found many times. The chain joins TRBV30 to TRBJ2-2; 10 positions match TRBD1. The CDR3 consists of 16 residues. The germline CDR1 and CDR2 sequences are GTSNPN and SVGIG (reference sequence). V trimming: 1 base; J trimming: 3 bases; junction bases outside the gene matches: 5. The CDR3 DNA reads TGTGCCTGGAGTGGACAGGGGGCGCGGTACACCGGGGAGCTGTTTTTT. It yields the protein CAWSGQGARYTGELFF.

A word on this clonotype: It may be a read error: a sequence one base away is much more abundant. CDR3 loop: CASSPVRSPGTEAFF. In DNA form, the CDR3 reads TGTGCCAGCAGCCCGGTCAGGTCCCCAGGGACTGAAGCTTTCTTT. This sequence joins TRBV14 and TRBJ1-1, with a possible D match to TRBD1 (5 bases). The CDR3 has 15 residues. Germline-derived CDR1 and CDR2 are SGHDN and FVKESK. V lost 4 bases and J 5 bases, leaving 17 bases between the germline ends.

This clonotype was observed a few times. This sequence joins TRBV7-2 and TRBJ2-2; D perhaps matches TRBD2 (5 bases). V was pared by 3 bases and J by 3 bases, with 14 bases between. The CDR3 loop spans 16 amino acids. CDR1 is SGHTA and CDR2 is FQGNSA in the germline V gene. The CDR3 bases are TGTGCCAGCAGCTTCTGGCCGAACGGGGACACCGGGGAGCTGTTTTTT. It is translated as CASSFWPNGDTGELFF. The full variable domain, with the rest looked up from reference TRBV7-2 and TRBJ2-2, is GAGVSQSPSNKVTEKGKDVELRCDPISGHTALYWYRQSLGQGLEFLIYFQGNSAPDKSGLPSDRFSAERTGGSVSTLTIQRTQQEDSAVYLCASSFWPNGDTGELFFGEGSRLTVL.

This clonotype has at least ten counts. This chain links TRBV9 with TRBJ2-3; TRBD2 agrees at 13 bases. The CDR3 extends over 20 amino acids. The V gene end was trimmed by 3 bases and the J gene end by 4 bases; junction bases not matched to a gene: 17. Germline CDR1 reads SGDLS; CDR2 reads YYNGEE. In DNA, the CDR3 is TGTGCCAGCAGCGGTACGACTAGCGGGGGGTTAGTGTGGGGGGCAGATACGCAGTATTTT. Its protein is CASSGTTSGGLVWGADTQYF.

As concerns this clonotype: This clone may be a read error of a much larger clone one base away. The CDR3 DNA reads as TGCGCCAGCAGCCCAGCGACTAGTCGAACCTCCTACGAGCAGTACTTC. Protein sequence: CASSPATSRTSYEQYF. The chain has TRBV4-3 and TRBJ2-7, with D possibly TRBD2 on 6 matching bases. Germline V gene sequence: CDR1 LGHNA, CDR2 YSLEER. The length of the CDR3 is 16 residues. The germline V and J ends were trimmed by 4 bases and 0 bases, with 16 bases remaining between them.

The gene calls are TRBV19 and TRBJ2-2; 8 bases are shared with TRBD2. Germline lookup yields CDR1 LNHDA and CDR2 SQIVND (reference sequence). The CDR3 covers 16 residues. The ends lost 4 bases at V and 6 bases at J; junction bases unmatched: 10. CDR3 coding DNA: TGTGCCAGTAGTACTGGGACTAGAGGGGCGGCCGGGGAGCTGTTTTTT. Its protein is CASSTGTRGAAGELFF.

The sample holds many counts of this clonotype. The CDR3 DNA follows: TGTGCCAGCAGCGTAGCTGGGACTAGCAGGCTTAGCACAGATACGCAGTATTTT. As protein: CASSVAGTSRLSTDTQYF. The gene calls are TRBV9 and TRBJ2-3, with 9 bases matching TRBD2. Per germline, CDR1 SGDLS and CDR2 YYNGEE. CDR3 size: 18 residues. The junction had 8 bases not matched to a gene; V was cut back by 0 bases and J by 0 bases. The variable domain in full, with the rest retrieved from reference TRBV9 and TRBJ2-3, is DSGVTQTPKHLITATGQRVTLRCSPRSGDLSVYWYQQSLDQGLQFLIQYYNGEERAKGNILERFSAQQFPDLHSELNLSSLELGDSALYFCASSVAGTSRLSTDTQYFGPGTRLTVL.

The table lists this clonotype with many counts. The rearrangement joins TRBV5-1 to TRBJ1-2; a possible D gene is TRBD1 (6 bases). The CDR3 has 13 residues. V dropped 9 bases and J dropped 4 bases, with 16 bases sitting between them. CDR1 and CDR2 (germline): SGHRS, YFSETQ. The CDR3 loop reads CAMRQDNGYGYTF. For the CDR3, the DNA is TGCGCCATGCGACAGGATAATGGCTATGGCTACACCTTC.

V usage is TRBV19 and J usage is TRBJ2-1, with D hard to call. V dropped 0 bases and J dropped 10 bases, with 7 bases sitting between them. The CDR3 extends over 12 amino acids. From germline, CDR1 is LNHDA and CDR2 SQIVND (reference sequence). The CDR3: CASSIDQREQFF. CDR3 nucleotide sequence: TGTGCCAGTAGTATAGATCAACGGGAGCAGTTCTTC.

In the case of this clonotype: An end of the junction does not agree with germline; a read error may underlie this. J is TRBJ2-7 and V is TRBV6-2 or TRBV6-3; D may be TRBD1 or TRBD2 (5 bases each). This CDR3 contains 13 residues. Germline V lookup: CDR1 MNHEY, CDR2 SVGEGT. The CDR3 sequence is CASSPRDGYKQYF. CDR3 nucleotides: TGTGCCAGCAGTCCTCGGGACGGCTACAAGCAGTACTTC.

J is TRBJ1-3 and V is TRBV4-1, with D maybe TRBD1 (5 bases). The CDR3 is 16 amino acids. Trimming removed 4 bases from V and 0 bases from J, with 13 bases in between. Germline V CDR1 and CDR2: MGHRA, YSYEKL. The CDR3 here is CASSLRVKGSGNTIYF. In DNA form, the CDR3 reads TGCGCCAGCAGCCTCAGGGTAAAAGGCTCTGGAAACACCATATATTTT.

This clonotype was picked up many times. The gene calls are TRBV7-6 and TRBJ2-3; 8 bases align to TRBD2. This CDR3 spans 19 amino acids. V shed 3 bases, J shed 0 bases, and the junction held 14 bases outside the gene matches. The V gene's germline CDR1 is SGHVS and CDR2 FNYEAQ. The CDR3 loop is CASSFNPFTSGSSTDTQYF. Here the CDR3 DNA reads TGTGCCAGCAGCTTTAACCCATTTACTAGCGGTTCTAGCACAGATACGCAGTATTTT.

Notes on this clonotype: Likely a read error: the CDR3 ends without its conserved phenylalanine or tryptophan. The chain combines TRBV5-6 with TRBJ2-7; TRBD2 is a possible D gene (6 bases). V lost 6 bases and J 6 bases, leaving 16 bases between the germline ends. Germline CDR1 SGHDT, CDR2 YYEEEE. This CDR3 contains 13 residues. This chain's CDR3 is CASTDVEGGEQYY. In nucleotides, the CDR3 is TGTGCCAGCACCGATGTGGAGGGCGGCGAGCAGTACTAC.

This clonotype was detected many times. This chain joins TRBV28 and TRBJ2-7; D tentatively fits TRBD1 or TRBD2 (5 bases each). The CDR3 has 14 residues. V was pared by 4 bases and J by 4 bases, with 14 bases between. Germline V gene data show CDR1 as MDHEN and CDR2 as SYDVKM. CDR3 sequence: CASSYRLGPYEQYF. The CDR3 nucleotides are TGTGCCAGCAGTTATAGACTGGGACCGTACGAGCAGTACTTC. Drawing the rest from reference TRBV28 and TRBJ2-7, the complete variable domain is DVKVTQSSRYLVKRTGEKVFLECVQDMDHENMFWYRQDPGLGLRLIYFSYDVKMKEKGDIPEGYSVSREKKERFSLILESASTNQTSMYLCASSYRLGPYEQYFGPGTRLTVT.

This chain connects TRBV27 to TRBJ2-6; tentative D call: TRBD2 (5 bases). Trimming left V 2 bases short and J 3 bases short, with 8 bases between. The CDR3 runs to 15 residues. CDR1 MNHEY and CDR2 SMNVEV come from the germline V gene (reference sequence). The CDR3 sequence is CASSLRGGGANVLTF. The CDR3 DNA sequence: TGTGCCAGCAGTTTACGGGGTGGTGGGGCCAACGTCCTGACTTTC.

Concerning this clonotype: This may be a read error, as it is one base from a much larger clone. The chain recombines TRBV29-1 with TRBJ2-1; D uncertain. This CDR3 has 13 amino acids. CDR1 and CDR2 from the germline V gene are SQVTM and ANQGSEA. The CDR3 DNA follows: TGCAGCGGCAAGGGATTACAATACAATGGGCAGTTCTTC. Translating it yields CSGKGLQYNGQFF.

As for this clonotype: Without the conserved terminal phenylalanine or tryptophan, this CDR3 likely stems from a read error. This chain connects TRBV9 to TRBJ2-1; either TRBD1 or TRBD2 may fit D (5 bases each). Germline loops: CDR1 SGDLS, CDR2 YYNGEE. V dropped 5 bases and J dropped 8 bases, with 17 bases sitting between them. This CDR3 spans 14 amino acids. Written as DNA, the CDR3 is TGTGCCAGCAGTCACCGGGACCTTTACCATGAGCAGTTCTCC. Protein sequence: CASSHRDLYHEQFS.

Concerning this clonotype: A much larger clone lies one base from this, so it may be a read error. The chain joins TRBV7-6 to TRBJ2-7, with 12 bases fitting TRBD2. The CDR3 has 15 residues. Germline lookup yields CDR1 SGHVS and CDR2 FNYEAQ. The CDR3 spells CASSHRTSGDYELYF. The CDR3 DNA sequence: TGTGCCAGCAGCCATCGGACTAGCGGGGACTACGAGCTGTACTTC.

Remarks on this clonotype: A read error may explain this, as a much larger clone is one base away. DNA of the CDR3: TGTGCCAGCAGTTCCGGCTTTTGGGCTGAAGCTATCTTT. This gives the protein CASSSGFWAEAIF. The J gene is TRBJ1-1, the V gene TRBV6-5; no reliable D call. The germline V gene has CDR1 MNHEY and CDR2 SVGAGI. This CDR3 has 13 amino acids.

This clonotype was picked up a small number of times. At one end, the junction sequence differs from germline, possibly due to a read error. This chain joins TRBV25-1 and TRBJ2-3; TRBD2 matches at 10 bases. Germline CDR1 and CDR2: MGHDK and SYGVNS. This CDR3 spans 17 amino acids. The DNA for the CDR3 is TGTGCCGGCAGTGAATATTACGGGACTAGCGCGTCGGATACGCAGTATTTT. It specifies CAGSEYYGTSASDTQYF.

Ten or more counts support this clonotype. The chain links TRBV7-2 to TRBJ2-3, with 14 bases identical to TRBD2. This CDR3 comprises 20 residues. V lost 3 bases, J lost 1 base, and 12 bases stayed unmatched. Germline lookup yields CDR1 SGHTA and CDR2 FQGNSA. The CDR3 sequence: CASSFLGLAGARTRTDTQYF. CDR3 bases: TGTGCCAGCAGCTTTTTGGGACTAGCGGGAGCCAGGACGCGCACAGATACGCAGTATTTT.

Concerning this clonotype: A much larger clone differs by one base, so this may be a read error. This chain joins TRBV29-1 and TRBJ1-1, with unresolved D. The CDR3 extends over 11 amino acids. Germline V gene lookup returns CDR1 SQVTM and CDR2 ANQGSEA. The CDR3 bases are TGCAGCGTCCATAAGGCTTTGGAAGCTTCCTTT. This sequence encodes CSVHKALEASF.

In this sample, this clonotype turned up many times. The chain links TRBV6-2 or TRBV6-3 to TRBJ1-1, with TRBD1 matching 7 bases. V lost 1 base, J lost 0 bases, and 5 bases stayed unmatched. The CDR3 covers 16 residues. Germline loops: CDR1 MNHEY, CDR2 SVGEGT. The CDR3 DNA reads as TGTGCCAGCAGTTACTACACAGGGGAATTGAACACTGAAGCTTTCTTT. It specifies CASSYYTGELNTEAFF.